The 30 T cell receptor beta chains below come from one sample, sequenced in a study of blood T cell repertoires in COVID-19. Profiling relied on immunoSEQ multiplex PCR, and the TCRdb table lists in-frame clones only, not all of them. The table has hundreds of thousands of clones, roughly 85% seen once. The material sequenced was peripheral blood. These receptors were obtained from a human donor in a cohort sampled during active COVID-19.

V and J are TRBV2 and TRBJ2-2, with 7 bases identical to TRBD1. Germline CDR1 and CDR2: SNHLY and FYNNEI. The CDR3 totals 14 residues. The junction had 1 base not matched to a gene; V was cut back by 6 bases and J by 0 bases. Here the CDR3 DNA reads TGTGCCAGCAGGACAGGGACGAACACCGGGGAGCTGTTTTTT. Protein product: CASRTGTNTGELFF.

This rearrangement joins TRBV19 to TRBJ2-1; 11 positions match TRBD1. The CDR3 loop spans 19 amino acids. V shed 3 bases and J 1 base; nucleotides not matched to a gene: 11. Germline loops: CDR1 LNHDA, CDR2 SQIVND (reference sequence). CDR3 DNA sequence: TGTGCCAGTAGTATCCGCGGACAGGGGGCTATTAAGTCCTACAATGAGCAGTTCTTC. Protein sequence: CASSIRGQGAIKSYNEQFF.

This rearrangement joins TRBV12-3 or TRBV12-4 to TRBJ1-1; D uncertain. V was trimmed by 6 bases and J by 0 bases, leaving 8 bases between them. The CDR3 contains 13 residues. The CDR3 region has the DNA TGTGCCAGCAGACCTTCAGTGAACACTGAAGCTTTCTTT. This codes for CASRPSVNTEAFF.

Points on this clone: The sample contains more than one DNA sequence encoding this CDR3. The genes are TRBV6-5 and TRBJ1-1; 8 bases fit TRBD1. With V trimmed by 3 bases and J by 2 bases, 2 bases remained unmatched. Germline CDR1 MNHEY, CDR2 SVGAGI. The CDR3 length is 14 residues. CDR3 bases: TGTGCCAGCAGTTATGACAGGGGAAACACTGAAGCTTTCTTT. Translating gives CASSYDRGNTEAFF.

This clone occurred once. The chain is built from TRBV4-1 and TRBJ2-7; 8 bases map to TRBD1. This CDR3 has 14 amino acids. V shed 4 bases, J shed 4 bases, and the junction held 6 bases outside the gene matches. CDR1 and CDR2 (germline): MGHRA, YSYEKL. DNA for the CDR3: TGCGCCAGCAGCCCGGACAGGGAGACGTACGAGCAGTACTTC. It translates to CASSPDRETYEQYF.

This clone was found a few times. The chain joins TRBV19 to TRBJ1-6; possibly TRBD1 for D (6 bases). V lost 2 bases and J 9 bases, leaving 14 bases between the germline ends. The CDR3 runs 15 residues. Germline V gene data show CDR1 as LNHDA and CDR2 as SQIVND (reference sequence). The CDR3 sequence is CASSILSQGVSPLHF. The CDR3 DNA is TGTGCCAGTAGTATATTGTCACAGGGAGTTTCACCCCTCCACTTT.

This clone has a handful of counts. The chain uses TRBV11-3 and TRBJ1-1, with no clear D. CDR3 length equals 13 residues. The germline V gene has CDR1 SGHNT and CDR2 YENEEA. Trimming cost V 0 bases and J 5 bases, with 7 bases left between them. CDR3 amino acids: CASSLDPGTEAFF. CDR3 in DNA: TGTGCCAGCAGCTTAGATCCGGGGACTGAAGCTTTCTTT.

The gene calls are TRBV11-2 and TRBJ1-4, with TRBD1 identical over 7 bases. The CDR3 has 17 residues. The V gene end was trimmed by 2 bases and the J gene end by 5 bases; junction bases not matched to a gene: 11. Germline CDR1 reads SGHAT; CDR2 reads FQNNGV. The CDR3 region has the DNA TGTGCCAGCAGCTTACTTCGTGGGCAGGGGGTAAATGAAAAACTGTTTTTT. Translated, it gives CASSLLRGQGVNEKLFF. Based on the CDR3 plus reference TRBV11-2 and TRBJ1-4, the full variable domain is EAGVAQSPRYKIIEKRQSVAFWCNPISGHATLYWYQQILGQGPKLLIQFQNNGVVDDSQLPKDRFSAERLKGVDSTLKIQPAKLEDSAVYLCASSLLRGQGVNEKLFFGSGTQLSVL.

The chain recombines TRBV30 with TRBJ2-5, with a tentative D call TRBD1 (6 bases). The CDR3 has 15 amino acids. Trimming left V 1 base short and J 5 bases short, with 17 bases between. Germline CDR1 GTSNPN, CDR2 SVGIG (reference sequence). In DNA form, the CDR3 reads TGTGCCTGGAGTGGTGGACAGAGCCAGCGCGAGACCCAGTACTTC. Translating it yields CAWSGGQSQRETQYF. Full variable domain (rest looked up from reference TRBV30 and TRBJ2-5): SQTIHQWPATLVQPVGSPLSLECTVEGTSNPNLYWYRQAAGRGLQLLFYSVGIGQISSEVPQNLSASRPQDRQFILSSKKLLLSDSGFYLCAWSGGQSQRETQYFGPGTRLLVL.

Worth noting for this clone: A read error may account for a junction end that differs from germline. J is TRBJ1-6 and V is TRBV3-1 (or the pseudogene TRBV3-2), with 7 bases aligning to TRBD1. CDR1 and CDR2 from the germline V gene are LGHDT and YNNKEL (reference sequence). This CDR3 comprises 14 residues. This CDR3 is CASSQRQGRTPLRF. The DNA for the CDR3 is TGTGCCAGCAGCCAACGACAGGGCCGTACACCCCTCCGCTTT.

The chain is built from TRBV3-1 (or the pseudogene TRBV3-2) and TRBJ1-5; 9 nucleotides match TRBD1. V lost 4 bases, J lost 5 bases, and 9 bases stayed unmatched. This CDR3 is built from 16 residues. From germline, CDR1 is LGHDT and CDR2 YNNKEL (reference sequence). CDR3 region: CASSRTGTGNDQPQHF. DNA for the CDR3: TGTGCCAGCAGCCGAACCGGGACAGGGAACGATCAGCCCCAGCATTTT.

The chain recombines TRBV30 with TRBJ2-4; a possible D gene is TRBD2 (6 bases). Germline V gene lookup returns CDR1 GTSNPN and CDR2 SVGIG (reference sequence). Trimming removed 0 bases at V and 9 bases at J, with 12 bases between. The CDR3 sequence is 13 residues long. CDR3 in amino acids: CAWSVQPTSIQYF. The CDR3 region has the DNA TGTGCCTGGAGTGTACAACCGACTAGCATTCAGTACTTC. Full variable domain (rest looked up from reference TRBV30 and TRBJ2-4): SQTIHQWPATLVQPVGSPLSLECTVEGTSNPNLYWYRQAAGRGLQLLFYSVGIGQISSEVPQNLSASRPQDRQFILSSKKLLLSDSGFYLCAWSVQPTSIQYFGAGTRLSVL.

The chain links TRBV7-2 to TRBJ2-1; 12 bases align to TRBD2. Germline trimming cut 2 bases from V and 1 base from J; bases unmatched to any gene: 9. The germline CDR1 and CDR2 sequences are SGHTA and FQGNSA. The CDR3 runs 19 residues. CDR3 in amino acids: CASSLKVASGGVSYNEQFF. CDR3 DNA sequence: TGTGCCAGCAGCTTAAAAGTGGCTAGCGGGGGGGTATCCTACAATGAGCAGTTCTTC. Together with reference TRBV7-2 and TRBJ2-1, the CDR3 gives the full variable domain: GAGVSQSPSNKVTEKGKDVELRCDPISGHTALYWYRQSLGQGLEFLIYFQGNSAPDKSGLPSDRFSAERTGGSVSTLTIQRTQQEDSAVYLCASSLKVASGGVSYNEQFFGPGTRLTVL.

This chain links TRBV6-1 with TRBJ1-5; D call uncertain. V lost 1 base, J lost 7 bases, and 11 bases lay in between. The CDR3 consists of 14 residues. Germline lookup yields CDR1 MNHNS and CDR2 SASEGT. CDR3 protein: CASSEGWRAQPQHF. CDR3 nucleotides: TGTGCCAGCAGTGAAGGGTGGAGGGCCCAGCCCCAGCATTTT.

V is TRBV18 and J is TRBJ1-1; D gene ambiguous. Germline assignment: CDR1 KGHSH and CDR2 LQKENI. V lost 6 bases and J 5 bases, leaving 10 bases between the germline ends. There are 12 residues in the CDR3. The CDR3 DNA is TGTGCCAGCTCCCAATACAAAACTGAAGCTTTCTTT. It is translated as CASSQYKTEAFF. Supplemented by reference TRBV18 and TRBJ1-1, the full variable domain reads NAGVMQNPRHLVRRRGQEARLRCSPMKGHSHVYWYRQLPEEGLKFMVYLQKENIIDESGMPKERFSAEFPKEGPSILRIQQVVRGDSAAYFCASSQYKTEAFFGQGTRLTVV.

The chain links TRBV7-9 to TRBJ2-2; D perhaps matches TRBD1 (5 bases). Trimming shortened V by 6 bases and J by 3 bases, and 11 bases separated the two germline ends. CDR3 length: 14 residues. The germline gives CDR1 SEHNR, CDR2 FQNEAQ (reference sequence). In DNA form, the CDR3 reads TGTGCCAGCAGACGGACACCTGACACCGGGGAGCTGTTTTTT. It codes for CASRRTPDTGELFF.

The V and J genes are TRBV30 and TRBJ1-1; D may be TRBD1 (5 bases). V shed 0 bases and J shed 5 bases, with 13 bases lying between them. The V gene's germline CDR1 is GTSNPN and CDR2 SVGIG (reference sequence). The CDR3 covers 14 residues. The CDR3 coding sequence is TGTGCCTGGAGTGTACTCCCCGGGGGAACTGAAGCTTTCTTT. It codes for CAWSVLPGGTEAFF.

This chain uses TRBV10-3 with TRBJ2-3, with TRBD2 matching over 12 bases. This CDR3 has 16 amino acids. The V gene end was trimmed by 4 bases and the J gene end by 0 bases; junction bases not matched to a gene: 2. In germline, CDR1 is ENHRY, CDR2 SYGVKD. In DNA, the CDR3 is TGTGCCATCAGTGGGACTAGCGGGGAAAGCACAGATACGCAGTATTTT. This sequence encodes CAISGTSGESTDTQYF.

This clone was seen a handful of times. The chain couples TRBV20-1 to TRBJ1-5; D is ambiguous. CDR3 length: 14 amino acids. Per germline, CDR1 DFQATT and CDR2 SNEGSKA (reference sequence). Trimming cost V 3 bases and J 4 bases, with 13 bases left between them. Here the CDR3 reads CSASHSGWNQPQHF. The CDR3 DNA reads TGCAGTGCTAGTCATTCAGGATGGAATCAGCCCCAGCATTTT.

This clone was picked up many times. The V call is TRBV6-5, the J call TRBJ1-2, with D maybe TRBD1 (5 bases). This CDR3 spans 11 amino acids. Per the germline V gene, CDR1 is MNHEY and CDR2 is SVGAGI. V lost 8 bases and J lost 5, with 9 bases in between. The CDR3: CASGHSYGYTF. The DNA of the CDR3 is TGTGCCAGCGGACACAGTTATGGCTACACCTTC.

The CDR3 region is CASSVEGGAGYTF. CDR3 DNA sequence: TGTGCCAGCAGCGTAGAAGGGGGCGCGGGCTACACCTTC. The V and J genes are TRBV9 and TRBJ1-2, with 7 bases identical to TRBD1. Germline V gene sequence: CDR1 SGDLS, CDR2 YYNGEE. The CDR3 sequence is 13 residues long. V shed 0 bases and J 8 bases; nucleotides not matched to a gene: 4.

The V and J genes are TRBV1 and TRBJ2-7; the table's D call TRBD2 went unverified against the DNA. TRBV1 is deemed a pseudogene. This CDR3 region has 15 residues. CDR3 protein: CTSSLGDYKSYEQYF. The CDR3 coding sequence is TGCACCAGCAGCCTCGGGGACTACAAGTCCTACGAGCAGTACTTC.

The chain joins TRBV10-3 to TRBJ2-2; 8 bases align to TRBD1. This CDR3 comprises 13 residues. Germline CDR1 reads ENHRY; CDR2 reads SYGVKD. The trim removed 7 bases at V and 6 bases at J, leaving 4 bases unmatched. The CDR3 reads CAIKQGAAGELFF. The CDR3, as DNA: TGTGCCATCAAGCAGGGGGCGGCCGGGGAGCTGTTTTTT.

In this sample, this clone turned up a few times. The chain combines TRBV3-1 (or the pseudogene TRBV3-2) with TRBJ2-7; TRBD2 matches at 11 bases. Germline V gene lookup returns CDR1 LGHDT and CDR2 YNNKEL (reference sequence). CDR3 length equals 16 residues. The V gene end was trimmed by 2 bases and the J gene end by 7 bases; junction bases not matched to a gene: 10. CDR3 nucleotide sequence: TGTGCCAGCAGCCAACTTACTAGCGGGGGTTCTGTAGAGCAGTACTTC. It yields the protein CASSQLTSGGSVEQYF.

CDR3 amino acids: CASSPDRAGSPLHF. CDR3 DNA sequence: TGTGCCAGCAGCCCTGACAGGGCCGGTTCACCCCTCCACTTT. The chain links TRBV5-6 to TRBJ1-6, with 7 bases that match TRBD1. Germline V gives CDR1 SGHDT, CDR2 YYEEEE. The CDR3 length is 14 residues. J lost 9 bases, V lost 4 bases, and 7 bases had no gene match.

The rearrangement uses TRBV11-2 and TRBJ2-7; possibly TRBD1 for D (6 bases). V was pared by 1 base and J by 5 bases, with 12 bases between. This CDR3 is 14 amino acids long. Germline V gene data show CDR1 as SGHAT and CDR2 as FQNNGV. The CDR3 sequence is CASSLGSGGHEQYF. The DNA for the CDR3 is TGTGCCAGCAGCTTAGGGTCTGGGGGCCACGAGCAGTACTTC.

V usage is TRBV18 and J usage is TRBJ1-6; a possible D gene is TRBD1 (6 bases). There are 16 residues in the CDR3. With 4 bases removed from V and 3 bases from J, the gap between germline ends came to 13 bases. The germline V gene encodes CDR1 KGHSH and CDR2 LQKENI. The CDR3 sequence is CASSLQGQLYNSPLHF. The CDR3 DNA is TGTGCCAGCTCACTCCAAGGACAGCTCTATAATTCACCCCTCCACTTT.

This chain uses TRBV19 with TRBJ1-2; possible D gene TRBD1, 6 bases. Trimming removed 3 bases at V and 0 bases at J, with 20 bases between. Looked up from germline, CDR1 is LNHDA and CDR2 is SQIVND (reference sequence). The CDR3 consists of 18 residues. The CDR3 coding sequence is TGTGCCAGTAGTATGGTCCGACAGGCTGTGTTAGCTAACTATGGCTACACCTTC. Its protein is CASSMVRQAVLANYGYTF.

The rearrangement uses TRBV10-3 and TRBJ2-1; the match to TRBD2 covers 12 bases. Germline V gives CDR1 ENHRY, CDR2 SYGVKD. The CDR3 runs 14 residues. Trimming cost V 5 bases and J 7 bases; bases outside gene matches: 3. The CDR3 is CAISTSGGKNEQFF. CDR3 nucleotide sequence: TGTGCCATCAGTACTAGCGGGGGGAAAAATGAGCAGTTCTTC.

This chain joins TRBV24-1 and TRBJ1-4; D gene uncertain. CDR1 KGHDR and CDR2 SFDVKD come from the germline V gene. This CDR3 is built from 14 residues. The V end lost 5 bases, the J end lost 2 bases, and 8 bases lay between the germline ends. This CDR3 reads CATSGPGTNEKLFF. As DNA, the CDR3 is TGTGCCACCAGTGGGCCGGGGACTAATGAAAAACTGTTTTTT.